This T cell receptor beta chain is from a study of early T cells in non-severe SARS-CoV-2 infection. In the study overall: Sequencing used unsorted whole-blood bulk RNA, so chains lack pairing.

This clonotype was seen a handful of times. The target antigen is unknown. Unique molecular identifier tags were affixed to discrete cDNA molecules. TCRdb processed the 5' RACE reads anew with MiXCR; each CDR3 protein has one entry. The sample records tens of thousands of distinct CDR3 sequences, more than 13% being singletons. Broader study findings: The VDJdb matching leaned toward anti-spike CD8 responses and overlooked private and CD4 specificities.

Germline V lookup: CDR1 SNHLY, CDR2 FYNNEI. The CDR3 totals 12 residues. V gave up 3 bases and J gave up 2 bases, with 2 bases separating them. Sequenced material: whole blood. The TCR comes from an adult who was a healthcare worker with PCR-confirmed SARS-CoV-2 infection or an uninfected control (not recorded which). J is TRBJ1-3 and V is TRBV2; D gene unclear. In DNA form, the CDR3 reads TGTGCCAGCAGTGAGACTGGAAACACCATATATTTT. It codes for CASSETGNTIYF.